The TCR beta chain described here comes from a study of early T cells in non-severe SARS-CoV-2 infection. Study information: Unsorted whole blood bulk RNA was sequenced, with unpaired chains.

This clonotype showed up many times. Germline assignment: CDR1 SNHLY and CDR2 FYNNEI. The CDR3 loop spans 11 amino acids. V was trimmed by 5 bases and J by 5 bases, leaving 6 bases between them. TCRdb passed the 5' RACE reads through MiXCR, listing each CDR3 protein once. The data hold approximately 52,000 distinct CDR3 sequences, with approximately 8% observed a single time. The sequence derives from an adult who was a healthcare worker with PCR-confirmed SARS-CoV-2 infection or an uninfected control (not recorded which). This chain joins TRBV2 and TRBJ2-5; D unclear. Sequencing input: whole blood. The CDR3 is CASSQKETQYF. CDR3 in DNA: TGTGCCAGCAGTCAAAAGGAGACCCAGTACTTC. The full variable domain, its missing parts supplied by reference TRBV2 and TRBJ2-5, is EPEVTQTPSHQVTQMGQEVILRCVPISNHLYFYWYRQILGQKVEFLVSFYNNEISEKSEIFDDQFSVERPDGSNFTLKIRSTKLEDSAMYFCASSQKETQYFGPGTRLLVL.